This T cell receptor (beta chain) was recorded in a study of cytomegalovirus exposure and HLA in healthy donors. Overall study context: Early on, a data release was issued that held some 91 million unique TCRs from HLA-typed donors.

Primers included in the PCR were 60 Vbeta and 13 Jbeta primers. The assay was immunoSEQ multiplex PCR, and TCRdb's table has in-frame clones only and misses some. Here the sample spans about 120,000 clones, 80% being singletons. Details on this clone: As yet, its antigen is unknown.

Broader study findings: For TCR beta chains, V- and J-gene trimming was later linked to a missense DCLRE1C variant. Clonal expansion, a later analysis showed, was greater in HLA-associated TCR beta chains than in equally common others. The study designated roughly 160 TCR beta chains cytomegalovirus-associated.

The receptor was isolated from a female donor in good health and CMV-seropositive. The sequenced sample consisted of PBMCs.

CDR3 in amino acids: CASSSITGGAERNNYGYTF. The DNA for the CDR3 is TGTGCCAGCAGCTCTATAACAGGGGGCGCTGAGAGGAATAACTATGGCTACACCTTC. V and J are TRBV5-6 and TRBJ1-2; 9 nucleotides align to TRBD1. J lost 1 base, V lost 3 bases, and 16 bases had no gene match. CDR3 length: 19 amino acids. Germline V lookup: CDR1 SGHDT, CDR2 YYEEEE.